These 30 T cell receptor beta chains originate from one sample sequenced in a study of blood T cell repertoires in COVID-19. Produced via immunoSEQ multiplex PCR; TCRdb's table is partial and in-frame only. The profile shows hundreds of thousands of clones, approximately 79% of them singletons. Sequenced input: PBMCs or T cells enriched from blood (not recorded which). The receptors come from a man aged 30-40 years with acute COVID-19.

V is TRBV6-5 and J is TRBJ1-2; D is undetermined. The CDR3 covers 13 residues. Germline V gives CDR1 MNHEY, CDR2 SVGAGI. Trimming removed 8 bases at V and 6 bases at J, with 16 bases between. The DNA for the CDR3 is TGTGCCAGCTTGTCAGAGGTAGTAGATGGCTACACCTTC. Translation gives CASLSEVVDGYTF.

V usage is TRBV19 and J usage is TRBJ1-2; TRBD1 is a possible D gene (6 bases). The CDR3 consists of 14 residues. V lost 3 bases to trimming and J lost 6 bases, with 14 bases between them. Germline CDR1 is LNHDA and CDR2 is SQIVND (reference sequence). In DNA form, the CDR3 reads TGTGCCAGTAGTATGGGGGCAGGGAGTGATGGCTACACCTTC. The encoded protein is CASSMGAGSDGYTF.

V and J are TRBV5-1 and TRBJ1-2; D may be TRBD1 (5 bases). The CDR3 totals 12 residues. Between the trimmed V and J ends, which lost 1 base and 6 bases, there was a span of 7 bases. Germline V CDR1 and CDR2: SGHRS, YFSETQ. The CDR3 here is CASSLPGDGYTF. The CDR3 DNA reads TGCGCCAGCAGCTTGCCGGGGGATGGCTACACCTTC.

Turning to this clone: Other nucleotide sequences in the sample specify the same CDR3. The rearrangement uses TRBV5-6 and TRBJ2-5; D is uncertain. V was cut by 4 bases and J by 4 bases, with 11 bases left in between. The germline gives CDR1 SGHDT, CDR2 YYEEEE. The CDR3 sequence is 13 residues long. CDR3 sequence: CASSPAGGETQYF. CDR3 nucleotide sequence: TGTGCCAGCAGCCCAGCCGGCGGAGAGACCCAGTACTTC.

The chain has TRBV20-1 and TRBJ1-2; D unclear. Trimming left V 7 bases short and J 4 bases short, with 10 bases between. Germline V gene data show CDR1 as DFQATT and CDR2 as SNEGSKA (reference sequence). The length of the CDR3 is 11 residues. The CDR3 reads CSGFGSYGYTF. CDR3 DNA: TGCAGTGGTTTTGGCAGCTATGGCTACACCTTC.

This clone was detected once. This chain joins TRBV18 and TRBJ1-3, with unresolved D. Trimming removed 8 bases at V and 1 base at J, with 15 bases between. Germline values: CDR1 KGHSH, CDR2 LQKENI. The CDR3 runs to 15 residues. The DNA for the CDR3 is TGTGCCAGCACCCTCGAGGGCCGTTCTGGAAACACCATATATTTT. This gives the protein CASTLEGRSGNTIYF.

This clone came up many times. The chain carries TRBV3-1 (or the pseudogene TRBV3-2) and TRBJ2-1; D is perhaps TRBD2 (7 bases). In germline, CDR1 is LGHDT, CDR2 YNNKEL (reference sequence). This CDR3 comprises 14 residues. Deletions cut 6 bases from V and 8 bases from J, with 17 bases between. CDR3 sequence reads: CASSDEGGRDEQFF. The CDR3 DNA reads as TGTGCCAGCAGTGATGAGGGGGGGAGGGATGAGCAGTTCTTC.

This clone has only a few counts. The chain is built from TRBV24-1 and TRBJ1-5; D is ambiguous. Germline CDR1 and CDR2: KGHDR and SFDVKD. Trimming took off 0 bases at V and 4 bases at J, with 6 bases between the two ends. The CDR3 spans 14 residues. The CDR3 region has the DNA TGTGCCACCAGTGATTTGGACACGAATCAGCCCCAGCATTTT. Amino acids: CATSDLDTNQPQHF.

In DNA, the CDR3 is TGTGCCAGCAGCTCCAGCCGGGAGGAGCATGGCTACACCTTC. It codes for CASSSSREEHGYTF. The rearrangement joins TRBV5-6 to TRBJ1-2; D gene unclear. Trimming shortened V by 3 bases and J by 6 bases, and 15 bases separated the two germline ends. Germline V gene lookup returns CDR1 SGHDT and CDR2 YYEEEE. This CDR3 region has 14 residues.

The chain couples TRBV19 to TRBJ2-1; TRBD1 aligns across 7 bases. This CDR3 has 16 residues. V shed 3 bases, J shed 4 bases, and the junction held 9 bases outside the gene matches. Germline V gives CDR1 LNHDA, CDR2 SQIVND (reference sequence). In DNA form, the CDR3 reads TGTGCCAGTAGTATTTACGGGACAGAACCATACAATGAGCAGTTCTTC. This gives the protein CASSIYGTEPYNEQFF.

This clone was detected a few times. V usage is TRBV7-9 and J usage is TRBJ2-7, with D uncertain. Deletions cut 2 bases from V and 3 bases from J, with 8 bases between. The CDR3 is 13 residues long. Germline CDR1 and CDR2: SEHNR and FQNEAQ (reference sequence). DNA for the CDR3: TGTGCCAGCAGCTTACTCTATAGCTACGAGCAGTACGTC. It yields the protein CASSLLYSYEQYV.

The V call is TRBV19, the J call TRBJ1-6, with 10 bases matching TRBD1. Trimming at V came to 8 bases and at J to 10 bases, leaving 5 bases not matched to a gene. This CDR3 contains 13 residues. Germline assignment: CDR1 LNHDA and CDR2 SQIVND (reference sequence). As DNA, the CDR3 is TGTGCCAGTCAAGGACAGGGGGTGTCACCCCTCCACTTT. It yields the protein CASQGQGVSPLHF.

This clone was picked up one time. The chain couples TRBV11-1 to TRBJ1-2; TRBD1 is a possible D gene (5 bases). Germline V CDR1 and CDR2: SGHAT, FQDESV (reference sequence). The CDR3 extends over 14 amino acids. V was cut by 2 bases and J by 5 bases, with 12 bases left in between. This CDR3 reads CASSLNPQEYGYTF. CDR3 coding DNA: TGTGCCAGCAGCTTAAATCCACAGGAATATGGCTACACCTTC.

The V gene is TRBV5-1, the J gene TRBJ2-3, with D possibly being TRBD1 (6 bases). V was pared by 4 bases and J by 0 bases, with 9 bases between. CDR1 and CDR2 (germline): SGHRS, YFSETQ. CDR3 size: 14 residues. The CDR3 is CASSPDRSTDTQYF. DNA for the CDR3: TGCGCCAGCAGCCCAGACAGGAGCACAGATACGCAGTATTTT. The variable domain in full, completed from reference TRBV5-1 and TRBJ2-3, reads KAGVTQTPRYLIKTRGQQVTLSCSPISGHRSVSWYQQTPGQGLQFLFEYFSETQRNKGNFPGRFSGRQFSNSRSEMNVSTLELGDSALYLCASSPDRSTDTQYFGPGTRLTVL.

This chain connects TRBV21-1 to TRBJ2-7; TRBD1 was called by the table and not checked on the DNA. TRBV21-1 is a documented pseudogene. There are 17 residues in the CDR3. The CDR3 DNA follows: TGTGCCAGCAGCAAATTCCAGGGGGTCACTACTTCCTACGAGCAGTACGTC. Its translation is CASSKFQGVTTSYEQYV.

This rearrangement joins TRBV19 to TRBJ1-5, with D perhaps matching TRBD1 (5 bases). Trimming removed 2 bases at V and 4 bases at J, with 15 bases between. CDR1 is LNHDA, CDR2 SQIVND, per germline (reference sequence). There are 16 residues in the CDR3. As DNA, the CDR3 is TGTGCCAGTAGTATACTGTACAGGAGAGATAATCAGCCCCAGCATTTT. As protein: CASSILYRRDNQPQHF.

Points on this clone: This sample also contains other DNA sequences that code for the same CDR3. The CDR3 region has the DNA TGTGCCAGCTCACCAGGTAGCAGCACAGATACGCAGTATTTT. Translated, it gives CASSPGSSTDTQYF. This sequence joins TRBV18 and TRBJ2-3; no definite D call. Germline V gene sequence: CDR1 KGHSH, CDR2 LQKENI. Trimming took off 2 bases at V and 0 bases at J, with 6 bases between the two ends. CDR3 length equals 14 residues.

The chain joins TRBV11-2 to TRBJ1-1; D might be TRBD1 (6 bases). Germline lookup yields CDR1 SGHAT and CDR2 FQNNGV. The CDR3 is 16 residues long. Trimming took 1 base from V and 0 from J, leaving 12 bases between them. The CDR3 protein is CASSLAGGAMNTEAFF. CDR3 nucleotide sequence: TGTGCCAGCAGCTTAGCGGGGGGCGCAATGAACACTGAAGCTTTCTTT.

The CDR3 DNA reads as TGTGCCACTACCGACAGAACGAACTCTGGAAACACCATATATTTT. This encodes CATTDRTNSGNTIYF. The rearrangement links TRBV10-3 to TRBJ1-3, with a tentative D call TRBD1 (5 bases). The length of the CDR3 is 15 residues. Germline V CDR1 and CDR2: ENHRY, SYGVKD. V dropped 10 bases and J dropped 0 bases, with 16 bases sitting between them.

Only one count was recorded for this clone. This chain uses TRBV14 with TRBJ2-7, with TRBD2 matching over 9 bases. The trim removed 3 bases at V and 2 bases at J, leaving 2 bases unmatched. Germline CDR1 reads SGHDN; CDR2 reads FVKESK. CDR3 length: 14 residues. CDR3 sequence: CASSHRLAAYEQYV. CDR3 coding DNA: TGTGCCAGCAGCCACCGACTAGCGGCCTACGAGCAGTACGTC.

CDR3 residues: CASSYSDRGRGQPQHF. As DNA, the CDR3 is TGTGCCAGCAGTTACTCGGACAGGGGGCGAGGTCAGCCCCAGCATTTT. This chain connects TRBV6-2 or TRBV6-3 to TRBJ1-5; 11 positions agree with TRBD1. The CDR3 loop spans 16 amino acids. Germline trimming cut 0 bases from V and 6 bases from J; bases unmatched to any gene: 4. The germline CDR1 and CDR2 sequences are MNHEY and SVGEGT.

V usage is TRBV28 and J usage is TRBJ1-2; no definite D call. The CDR3 contains 15 residues. The V and J ends lost 3 bases and 1 base respectively, with 12 bases between them. The V gene's germline CDR1 is MDHEN and CDR2 SYDVKM. In DNA form, the CDR3 reads TGTGCCAGCAGTTTCCCCGCAGACATTAACTATGGCTACACCTTC. This sequence encodes CASSFPADINYGYTF.

This clone was counted a few times. This chain links TRBV27 with TRBJ1-6; 9 positions agree with TRBD1. The CDR3 is 15 amino acids. V lost 7 bases, J lost 11 bases, and 12 bases stayed unmatched. Germline values: CDR1 MNHEY, CDR2 SMNVEV (reference sequence). The CDR3 is CASTIPGTGRTPLHF. In DNA form, the CDR3 reads TGTGCCAGCACCATTCCCGGGACAGGGAGGACACCCCTCCACTTT.

V and J are TRBV19 and TRBJ2-3; D remains ambiguous. Germline V lookup: CDR1 LNHDA, CDR2 SQIVND (reference sequence). V dropped 4 bases and J dropped 2 bases, with 10 bases sitting between them. The CDR3 has 14 amino acids. The CDR3 spells CASSSEAHTDTQYF. In nucleotides, the CDR3 is TGTGCCAGTAGTAGCGAGGCCCACACAGATACGCAGTATTTT.

This clone was observed once. This chain links TRBV28 with TRBJ2-5, with D possibly matching TRBD2 (6 bases). V shed 3 bases and J shed 7 bases, with 15 bases lying between them. Germline loops: CDR1 MDHEN, CDR2 SYDVKM. The CDR3 contains 14 residues. The CDR3: CASSFFAGYGTQYF. The CDR3, as DNA: TGTGCCAGCAGTTTTTTTGCGGGGTATGGGACCCAGTACTTC.

Concerning this clone: One end of the junction fails to match germline, which may point to a read error. The chain has TRBV5-1 and TRBJ2-5; the match to TRBD2 covers 8 bases. CDR1 and CDR2 from the germline V gene are SGHRS and YFSETQ. The CDR3 loop spans 15 amino acids. The CDR3 reads CASSPVLAVKETQYF. The CDR3 nucleotides read TGTGCCAGCAGCCCGGTACTAGCGGTAAAAGAGACCCAGTACTTC.

This chain joins TRBV6-5 and TRBJ1-6; D gene ambiguous. V lost 6 bases and J 6 bases, leaving 12 bases between the germline ends. CDR1 and CDR2 from the germline V gene are MNHEY and SVGAGI. The CDR3 runs to 14 residues. CDR3 region: CASRSPGLNSPLHF. In DNA form, the CDR3 reads TGTGCCAGCAGATCTCCGGGTCTTAATTCACCCCTCCACTTT.

A word on this clone: Other DNA sequences in this sample translate to the same CDR3. V gene TRBV10-3 combines with J gene TRBJ2-5; 7 bases are a match to TRBD2. Trimming cost V 5 bases and J 4 bases; bases outside gene matches: 4. This CDR3 has 13 residues. Looked up from germline, CDR1 is ENHRY and CDR2 is SYGVKD. CDR3 in amino acids: CAISREGGETQYF. CDR3 DNA: TGTGCCATCAGTAGGGAGGGTGGAGAGACCCAGTACTTC.

The chain uses TRBV15 and TRBJ2-2, with 8 bases fitting TRBD2. V shed 1 base and J 1 base; nucleotides not matched to a gene: 2. CDR1 is LNHNV, CDR2 YYDKDF, per germline (reference sequence). The CDR3 loop spans 16 amino acids. The CDR3 is CATSRGSGGNTGELFF. As DNA, the CDR3 is TGTGCCACCAGCAGAGGAAGCGGGGGGAACACCGGGGAGCTGTTTTTT.

The chain has TRBV9 and TRBJ1-6; no reliable D call. Germline V gene sequence: CDR1 SGDLS, CDR2 YYNGEE. CDR3 length: 14 amino acids. The ends were cut back, 0 bases at V and 6 bases at J, with 7 bases in the middle. The CDR3 nucleotides read TGTGCCAGCAGCGTAGTAAGCGGTAATTCACCCCTCCACTTT. Translated: CASSVVSGNSPLHF. Based on the CDR3 plus reference TRBV9 and TRBJ1-6, the full variable domain is DSGVTQTPKHLITATGQRVTLRCSPRSGDLSVYWYQQSLDQGLQFLIQYYNGEERAKGNILERFSAQQFPDLHSELNLSSLELGDSALYFCASSVVSGNSPLHFGNGTRLTVT.